Below are 20 T cell receptor beta chains sequenced from a single sample in a study of blood T cell repertoires in COVID-19. Method: immunoSEQ multiplex PCR; TCRdb's copy keeps in-frame clones and lacks some. Of roughly 63,000 clones detected, 65% to 80% appear once; the ten largest clones hold more than 25%. Material for sequencing was peripheral blood. The receptors were gathered from a human donor in a cohort sampled during active COVID-19.

This chain links TRBV25-1 with TRBJ1-2; D uncertain. The V gene lost 7 bases and the J gene lost 6 bases, with 15 bases spanning the gap. The germline CDR1 and CDR2 sequences are MGHDK and SYGVNS. This CDR3 has 13 amino acids. This CDR3 reads CASNLGGADGYTF. In DNA, the CDR3 is TGTGCCAGCAATTTAGGAGGAGCAGATGGCTACACCTTC.

The chain links TRBV19 to TRBJ2-7; D may be TRBD2 (5 bases). Trimming pared 3 bases from V and 0 bases from J, leaving 12 bases between. Germline lookup yields CDR1 LNHDA and CDR2 SQIVND (reference sequence). This CDR3 is 15 amino acids long. CDR3 nucleotide sequence: TGTGCCAGTAGTATCGGTAGACTAAGCTCCTACGAGCAGTACTTC. Amino acids: CASSIGRLSSYEQYF.

This clone was picked up a small number of times. This sample includes further DNA sequences coding for the same CDR3. The rearrangement uses TRBV28 and TRBJ1-5, with D possibly being TRBD1 (6 bases). Deletions cut 3 bases from V and 2 bases from J, with 8 bases between. This CDR3 has 14 residues. CDR1 and CDR2 from the germline V gene are MDHEN and SYDVKM. For the CDR3, the DNA is TGTGCCAGCAGTTTGGCAGGGGGCAATCAGCCCCAGCATTTT. This sequence encodes CASSLAGGNQPQHF. Variable domain in full (rest from reference TRBV28 and TRBJ1-5): DVKVTQSSRYLVKRTGEKVFLECVQDMDHENMFWYRQDPGLGLRLIYFSYDVKMKEKGDIPEGYSVSREKKERFSLILESASTNQTSMYLCASSLAGGNQPQHFGDGTRLSIL.

The chain is built from TRBV3-1 (or the pseudogene TRBV3-2) and TRBJ2-3; D gene uncertain. Trimming cost V 4 bases and J 1 base, with 9 bases left between them. CDR3 size: 14 residues. Germline assignment: CDR1 LGHDT and CDR2 YNNKEL (reference sequence). The CDR3 here is CASSPWPRTDTQYF. As DNA, the CDR3 is TGTGCCAGCAGCCCCTGGCCGCGCACAGATACGCAGTATTTT.

The genes are TRBV7-2 and TRBJ1-1; TRBD1 matches at 9 bases. Germline values: CDR1 SGHTA, CDR2 FQGNSA. J gave up 5 bases and V 6 bases, and 7 bases lay outside the gene matches. The CDR3 has 14 amino acids. The CDR3 protein is CASRPGQGRTEAFF. CDR3 in DNA: TGTGCCAGCAGGCCGGGACAGGGCCGAACTGAAGCTTTCTTT.

This clone was seen a single time. The CDR3 DNA is TGCGCCAGCAGCCAAGCGCCCATCGGGACAGGGGCCGGGGAGCTGTTTTTT. Its translation: CASSQAPIGTGAGELFF. J is TRBJ2-2 and V is TRBV4-3; TRBD1 matches at 10 bases. CDR1 and CDR2 from the germline V gene are LGHNA and YSLEER. The length of the CDR3 is 17 residues. V shed 1 base, J shed 6 bases, and the junction held 8 bases outside the gene matches.

The rearrangement links TRBV5-1 to TRBJ2-1, with TRBD2 identical over 8 bases. Trimming at V came to 5 bases and at J to 6 bases, leaving 10 bases not matched to a gene. The length of the CDR3 is 15 residues. Germline V gene lookup returns CDR1 SGHRS and CDR2 YFSETQ. The CDR3 nucleotides are TGCGCCAGCAGGGTTACTAGCGGACCCTTCAATGAGCAGTTCTTC. It codes for CASRVTSGPFNEQFF.

This clone was seen once. The chain links TRBV11-2 to TRBJ2-7; 8 nucleotides align to TRBD1. V was clipped by 7 bases and J by 2 bases; unmatched bases: 10. Germline values: CDR1 SGHAT, CDR2 FQNNGV. The CDR3 is 15 residues long. The DNA of the CDR3 is TGTGCCAGCACCTCTTTAGGGACAGGAGCCTACGAGCAGTACTTC. As protein: CASTSLGTGAYEQYF.

This sequence joins TRBV7-2 and TRBJ2-3, with TRBD2 matching over 9 bases. The CDR3 extends over 16 amino acids. CDR1 is SGHTA and CDR2 is FQGNSA in the germline V gene. J was trimmed by 2 bases and V by 6 bases; bases with no gene match: 9. CDR3 nucleotide sequence: TGTGCCAGCAGTAAGGGGGCGGGAGGGTTCACAGATACGCAGTATTTT. It encodes CASSKGAGGFTDTQYF.

The chain carries TRBV11-3 and TRBJ1-4, with TRBD1 identical over 8 bases. Germline V CDR1 and CDR2: SGHNT, YENEEA. The CDR3 has 19 amino acids. J gave up 0 bases and V 5 bases, and 14 bases lay outside the gene matches. The DNA of the CDR3 is TGTGCCAGCAGCCGGATTCCAGACAGGGGACTTGCAACTAATGAAAAACTGTTTTTT. This translates into CASSRIPDRGLATNEKLFF.

V gene TRBV11-2 combines with J gene TRBJ2-7, with 14 bases that match TRBD2. The CDR3 extends over 15 amino acids. Germline CDR1 SGHAT, CDR2 FQNNGV. J was trimmed by 5 bases and V by 5 bases; bases with no gene match: 5. The CDR3 loop is CASSPLTSGRDEQYF. The CDR3 nucleotides read TGTGCCAGCAGCCCCCTGACTAGCGGGAGGGACGAGCAGTACTTC.

The chain employs TRBV11-3 and TRBJ1-2, with 9 bases aligning to TRBD1. The V gene end was trimmed by 2 bases and the J gene end by 1 base; junction bases not matched to a gene: 8. This CDR3 has 17 amino acids. The V gene's germline CDR1 is SGHNT and CDR2 YENEEA. Here the CDR3 reads CASSLRSRTGDNYGYTF. The CDR3 bases are TGTGCCAGCAGCTTAAGGTCCCGGACAGGGGATAACTATGGCTACACCTTC.

The chain carries TRBV4-1 and TRBJ2-3; 10 nucleotides line up with TRBD2. Germline-derived CDR1 and CDR2 are MGHRA and YSYEKL. The CDR3 loop spans 15 amino acids. The V gene end was trimmed by 1 base and the J gene end by 10 bases; junction bases not matched to a gene: 8. CDR3 protein: CASSQGAGGPGAQYF. CDR3 in DNA: TGCGCCAGCAGCCAAGGAGCGGGAGGGCCAGGGGCGCAGTATTTT.

The chain joins TRBV11-3 to TRBJ2-3, with D possibly matching TRBD2 (6 bases). Germline V gene lookup returns CDR1 SGHNT and CDR2 YENEEA. The CDR3 runs 15 residues. V was cut by 5 bases and J by 1 base, with 13 bases left in between. The chain's CDR3 is CASSTGTVGTDTQYF. The DNA for the CDR3 is TGTGCCAGCAGCACCGGGACTGTTGGCACAGATACGCAGTATTTT.

V gene TRBV29-1 combines with J gene TRBJ2-2; 8 bases are shared with TRBD1. V trimming: 5 bases; J trimming: 5 bases; junction bases outside the gene matches: 7. This CDR3 has 14 residues. The germline V gene encodes CDR1 SQVTM and CDR2 ANQGSEA. CDR3: CSVPAGGATGELFF. In DNA, the CDR3 is TGCAGCGTTCCTGCAGGGGGCGCGACCGGGGAGCTGTTTTTT.

The chain carries TRBV2 and TRBJ1-6; D ambiguous. The CDR3 length is 16 residues. Germline CDR1 and CDR2: SNHLY and FYNNEI. V lost 4 bases, J lost 7 bases, and 17 bases lay in between. CDR3: CASSGGGGMRNSPLHF. The CDR3, as DNA: TGTGCCAGCAGTGGGGGTGGAGGGATGCGGAATTCACCCCTCCACTTT.

The V call is TRBV12-5, the J call TRBJ2-3; possibly TRBD2 for D (6 bases). CDR3 length: 13 amino acids. V was pared by 5 bases and J by 1 base, with 7 bases between. CDR1 and CDR2 (germline): LGHNT, FRNRAP. CDR3 bases: TGTGCTAGTGGTGCTAGCGGCACAGATACGCAGTATTTT. This sequence encodes CASGASGTDTQYF.

The chain has TRBV2 and TRBJ1-3, with TRBD1 identical over 7 bases. The CDR3 extends over 14 amino acids. V shed 4 bases, J shed 7 bases, and the junction held 7 bases outside the gene matches. CDR1 and CDR2 (germline): SNHLY, FYNNEI. Here the CDR3 reads CASSAQGSRNTIYF. CDR3 DNA sequence: TGTGCCAGCAGTGCACAGGGGAGCCGGAACACCATATATTTT.

In regard to this clone: Mismatch with germline at one junction end may stem from a read error. The CDR3 sequence: CASSLAAGGLSYEQYF. The CDR3, as DNA: TGTGCCAGCAGCCTAGCCGCGGGAGGGCTCTCCTACGAGCAGTACTTC. J is TRBJ2-7 and V is TRBV7-6; the match to TRBD2 covers 9 bases. This CDR3 spans 16 amino acids. Germline CDR1 and CDR2: SGHVS and FNYEAQ.

J is TRBJ1-2 and V is TRBV18; weak D call: TRBD1 (5 bases). V lost 3 bases and J lost 2, with 7 bases in between. Germline V gene sequence: CDR1 KGHSH, CDR2 LQKENI. The length of the CDR3 is 13 residues. This chain's CDR3 is CASSPGPNYGYTF. The CDR3 DNA sequence: TGTGCCAGCTCACCGGGGCCAAACTATGGCTACACCTTC.